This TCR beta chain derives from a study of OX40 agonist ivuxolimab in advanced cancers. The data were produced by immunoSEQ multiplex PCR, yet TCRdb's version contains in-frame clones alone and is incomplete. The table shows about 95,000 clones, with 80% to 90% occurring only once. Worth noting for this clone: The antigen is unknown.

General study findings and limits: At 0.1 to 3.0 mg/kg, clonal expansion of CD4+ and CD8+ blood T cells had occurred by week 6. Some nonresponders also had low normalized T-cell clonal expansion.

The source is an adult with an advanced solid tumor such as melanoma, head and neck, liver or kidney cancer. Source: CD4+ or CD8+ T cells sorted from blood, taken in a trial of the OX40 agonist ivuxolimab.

The CDR3, as DNA: TGTGCCAGCAGTCAACAGGGGGTTGCCACTGAAGCTTTCTTT. Encoded protein: CASSQQGVATEAFF. The J gene is TRBJ1-1, the V gene TRBV7-9; 8 bases line up with TRBD1. The CDR3 runs 14 residues. Unmatched junction bases numbered 7, after V lost 6 bases and J lost 4 bases. The germline V gene has CDR1 SEHNR and CDR2 FQNEAQ (reference sequence).